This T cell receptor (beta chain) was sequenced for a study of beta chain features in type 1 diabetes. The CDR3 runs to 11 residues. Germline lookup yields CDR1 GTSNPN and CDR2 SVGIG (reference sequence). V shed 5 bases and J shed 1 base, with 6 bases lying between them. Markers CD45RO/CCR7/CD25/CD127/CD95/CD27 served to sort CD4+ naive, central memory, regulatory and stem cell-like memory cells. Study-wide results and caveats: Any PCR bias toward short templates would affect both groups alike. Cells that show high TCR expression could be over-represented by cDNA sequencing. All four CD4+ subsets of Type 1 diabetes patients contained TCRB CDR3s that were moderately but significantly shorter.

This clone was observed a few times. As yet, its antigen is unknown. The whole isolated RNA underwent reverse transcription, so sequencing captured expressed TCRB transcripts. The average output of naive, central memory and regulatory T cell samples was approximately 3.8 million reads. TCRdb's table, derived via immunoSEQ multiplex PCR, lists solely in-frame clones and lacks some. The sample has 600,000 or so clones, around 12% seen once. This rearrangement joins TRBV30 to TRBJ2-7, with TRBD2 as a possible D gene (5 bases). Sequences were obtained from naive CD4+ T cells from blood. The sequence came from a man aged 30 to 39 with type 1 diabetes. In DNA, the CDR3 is TGTGCCTGGGGACTTTCCTACGAGCAGTACTTC. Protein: CAWGLSYEQYF.